One TCR beta chain is described in this entry. No antigen is known for it. These data originate in a study of cytomegalovirus exposure and HLA in healthy donors. Study results and limitations: The presence/absence work took it that sequencing depth was about the same across donors. Among donors in an Asian-associated ancestry cluster, a later analysis reportedly found fewer N-insertions than the roughly 700-donor mean. A few chains tied to CMV proved CMV antigen-specific in vitro.

Among the donors, all were healthy bone marrow donors. Use of 60 Vbeta and 13 Jbeta primers characterized the PCR. TCRdb's copy holds only in-frame clones and misses some; the assay was immunoSEQ multiplex PCR. The table includes 200,000 or so clones, around four fifths detected once. Germline CDR1 reads SGDLS; CDR2 reads YYNGEE. The germline V and J ends were trimmed by 2 bases and 4 bases, with 8 bases remaining between them. CDR3 length: 13 amino acids. Specimen: PBMCs. The source is a woman between 50 and 59 years old in good health and CMV-seropositive. This rearrangement joins TRBV9 to TRBJ2-3, with D uncertain. CDR3 loop: CASSVGSSDTQYF. For the CDR3, the DNA is TGTGCCAGCAGCGTCGGTAGTTCAGATACGCAGTATTTT.